This paragraph covers one T cell receptor (beta chain) sequence. The sample is drawn from a study of blood T cell dynamics during melanoma immunotherapy. Overall study: Patients with metastatic melanoma got pembrolizumab or nivolumab-ipilimumab as first-line care.

The time point was: week 3, after first cycle of checkpoint inhibitor. Response was assessed by RECIST 1.1 at 12 weeks, except two rapid progressors. Prior systemic cancer therapy, immunosuppressant use and other active malignancies excluded patients. Profiled with immunoSEQ multiplex PCR; TCRdb holds only in-frame clones, not every one. The sample includes some 16,000 clones, 85% to 95% of them seen just once. V was trimmed by 6 bases and J by 4 bases, leaving 16 bases between them. The CDR3 spans 15 residues. CDR1 is LNHDA and CDR2 is SQIVND in the germline V gene (reference sequence). The clonotype comes from a human donor with melanoma. The chain recombines TRBV19 with TRBJ2-1; the D is unclear. The specimen comprised effector memory CD8+ T cells from blood, sampled from a patient treated with checkpoint blockade. The CDR3 DNA is TGTGCCAGTAGCGGTACAGTAAATCTGTACAATGAGCAGTTCTTC. Its translation is CASSGTVNLYNEQFF. Filled out from reference TRBV19 and TRBJ2-1, the complete variable domain reads DGGITQSPKYLFRKEGQNVTLSCEQNLNHDAMYWYRQDPGQGLRLIYYSQIVNDFQKGDIAEGYSVSREKKESFPLTVTSAQKNPTAFYLCASSGTVNLYNEQFFGPGTRLTVL.